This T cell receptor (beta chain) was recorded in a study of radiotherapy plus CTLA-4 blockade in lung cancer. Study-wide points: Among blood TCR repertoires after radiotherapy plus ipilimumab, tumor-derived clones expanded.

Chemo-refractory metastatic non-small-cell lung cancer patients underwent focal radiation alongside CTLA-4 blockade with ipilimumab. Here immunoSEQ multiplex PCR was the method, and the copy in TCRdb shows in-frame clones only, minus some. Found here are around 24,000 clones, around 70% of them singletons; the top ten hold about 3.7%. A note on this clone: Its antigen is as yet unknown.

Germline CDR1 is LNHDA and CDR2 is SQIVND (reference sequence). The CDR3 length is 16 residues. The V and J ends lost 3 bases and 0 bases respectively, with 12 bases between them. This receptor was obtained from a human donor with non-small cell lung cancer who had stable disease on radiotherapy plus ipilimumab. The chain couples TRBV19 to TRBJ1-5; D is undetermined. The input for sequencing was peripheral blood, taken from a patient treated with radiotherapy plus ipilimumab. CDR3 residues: CASSMLSKTSNQPQHF. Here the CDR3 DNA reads TGTGCCAGTAGTATGTTGTCAAAAACTAGCAATCAGCCCCAGCATTTT.